This TCR beta chain was captured by sequencing in a study of T cell repertoires in cytomegalovirus infection. Study in general: It was the public TCR beta signatures that indicated both CMV infection and matching HLA type.

The CDR3 loop spans 15 amino acids. The ends were cut back, 8 bases at V and 2 bases at J, with 18 bases in the middle. This clonotype has a handful of counts. Its antigen is as yet unknown. MiXCR, applied by TCRdb to the reads, yields one record per CDR3 protein. This sample has 340,000 or so distinct CDR3 sequences, with around 25% found just once. The study's findings and limits: Cumulated frequencies of public TCR beta families served to identify carriers of CMV plus the relevant HLA.

V gene TRBV12-3 or TRBV12-4 combines with J gene TRBJ2-5, with D perhaps matching TRBD2 (5 bases). The sequence came from a human donor in good health (CMV status not recorded). Some clones in this sample may be carry-over from other donors' samples. Sequenced here: cultured PBMCs, sampled from culture after CMV antigen stimulation. The CDR3 region has the DNA TGTGCCAGCCTACCCAGGACTTCCCAACAAGAGACCCAGTACTTC. Amino acids: CASLPRTSQQETQYF.